These T cell receptor beta chains were read from a single sample in a study of T-cell reconstitution after alpha-beta-depleted transplantation in children. TCRdb independently ran MiXCR on the PCR reads; one entry per CDR3 protein. The table records about 900,000 distinct CDR3 sequences, about 29% of them present only once. Specimen: PBMCs, mostly from graft donor cells, collected 360 days after TCRalphabeta/CD19-depleted stem cell transplant. The origin of the receptors is a boy under three years old who had a stem cell transplant for SCID, so the T cells may come from the graft donor. Each CDR3 is given with its conserved first and last residue. Fields, in order: D gene, V gene, clone size, J gene, CDR3 protein, CDR3 DNA. The D gene is left open where the match is weak. Not every row has a clone size; where given, it reads once, few, many or a size class.

d_gene: TRBD2
v_gene: TRBV3-1
abundance: -
j_gene: TRBJ2-1
CDR3aa: CASSQDIRGGYNEQFF
CDR3nt: TGTGCCAGCAGCCAAGATATCCGGGGGGGCTACAATGAGCAGTTCTTC

d_gene: -
v_gene: TRBV12-5
abundance: -
j_gene: TRBJ2-5
CDR3aa: CASGSWETQYF
CDR3nt: TGTGCTAGTGGTTCGTGGGAGACCCAGTACTTC

d_gene: -
v_gene: TRBV6-2/TRBV6-3
abundance: -
j_gene: TRBJ2-7
CDR3aa: CASSSDWIYEQYF
CDR3nt: TGTGCCAGCAGTTCGGACTGGATTTACGAGCAGTACTTC

d_gene: -
v_gene: TRBV5-1
abundance: -
j_gene: TRBJ1-1
CDR3aa: CASSLGAAWLTEAFF
CDR3nt: TGCGCCAGCAGCTTGGGGGCCGCCTGGCTTACTGAAGCTTTCTTT

d_gene: -
v_gene: TRBV9
abundance: few
j_gene: TRBJ2-5
CDR3aa: CASSVVPQGSWKTQYF
CDR3nt: TGTGCCAGCAGCGTAGTTCCACAGGGTTCCTGGAAGACCCAGTACTTC

d_gene: TRBD2
v_gene: TRBV10-1
abundance: -
j_gene: TRBJ2-1
CDR3aa: CASSKLSGGATEQFF
CDR3nt: TGCGCCAGCAGTAAATTAAGCGGGGGGGCAACTGAGCAGTTCTTC

d_gene: -
v_gene: TRBV5-1
abundance: -
j_gene: TRBJ2-5
CDR3aa: CASGESGVVETQYF
CDR3nt: TGCGCCAGCGGTGAATCAGGGGTGGTGGAGACCCAGTACTTC

d_gene: -
v_gene: TRBV10-3
abundance: many
j_gene: TRBJ1-5
CDR3aa: CAISEIQINQPQHF
CDR3nt: TGTGCCATCAGTGAAATACAGATAAATCAGCCCCAGCATTTT

d_gene: -
v_gene: TRBV18
abundance: -
j_gene: TRBJ2-1
CDR3aa: CASSPRQQGDKFF
CDR3nt: TGTGCCAGCTCACCAAGACAACAGGGAGACAAGTTCTTC

d_gene: TRBD1
v_gene: TRBV3-1
abundance: few
j_gene: TRBJ1-3
CDR3aa: CASSQDPMWTGWVSGNTIYF
CDR3nt: TGTGCCAGCAGCCAAGATCCGATGTGGACAGGATGGGTCTCTGGAAACACCATATATTTT

d_gene: -
v_gene: TRBV12-3/TRBV12-4
abundance: few
j_gene: TRBJ2-3
CDR3aa: CASRETAPDTQYF
CDR3nt: TGTGCCAGCAGGGAGACAGCTCCAGATACGCAGTATTTT

d_gene: TRBD2
v_gene: TRBV5-4
abundance: -
j_gene: TRBJ2-3
CDR3aa: CASSLFLAGGSPSTDTQYF
CDR3nt: TGTGCCAGCAGCTTGTTCCTAGCGGGGGGATCTCCTAGCACAGATACGCAGTATTTT

d_gene: -
v_gene: TRBV5-6
abundance: -
j_gene: TRBJ2-3
CDR3aa: CASSLGLVPSTDTQYF
CDR3nt: TGTGCCAGCAGCTTGGGACTAGTCCCTAGCACAGATACGCAGTATTTT

d_gene: -
v_gene: TRBV3-1
abundance: -
j_gene: TRBJ2-2
CDR3aa: CASSQPRPGLETGELFF
CDR3nt: TGTGCCAGCAGCCAACCCAGACCGGGCCTAGAGACCGGGGAGCTGTTTTTT

d_gene: TRBD2
v_gene: TRBV24-1
abundance: -
j_gene: TRBJ2-1
CDR3aa: CATSGKSGATYNEQFF
CDR3nt: TGTGCCACCAGTGGTAAGAGCGGGGCGACCTACAATGAGCAGTTCTTC

d_gene: -
v_gene: TRBV7-2
abundance: -
j_gene: TRBJ2-3
CDR3aa: CASSLGGPYFTDTQYF
CDR3nt: TGTGCCAGCAGCTTAGGGGGGCCCTACTTCACAGATACGCAGTATTTT

d_gene: -
v_gene: TRBV6-2/TRBV6-3
abundance: few
j_gene: TRBJ2-5
CDR3aa: CASSPGQMETQYF
CDR3nt: TGTGCCAGCAGCCCCGGACAGATGGAGACCCAGTACTTC

d_gene: -
v_gene: TRBV6-5
abundance: -
j_gene: TRBJ1-1
CDR3aa: CASSYSRTDTEAFF
CDR3nt: TGTGCCAGCAGTTACTCCCGGACCGACACTGAAGCTTTCTTT

d_gene: -
v_gene: TRBV16
abundance: many
j_gene: TRBJ2-7
CDR3aa: CASSITGGTVQYF
CDR3nt: TGTGCCAGCAGCATCACGGGCGGGACAGTGCAGTACTTC

d_gene: TRBD1
v_gene: TRBV5-1
abundance: few
j_gene: TRBJ1-4
CDR3aa: CASSLGDRGTTNEKLFF
CDR3nt: TGCGCCAGCAGCTTGGGAGACAGGGGTACAACTAATGAAAAACTGTTTTTT

d_gene: -
v_gene: TRBV20-1
abundance: few
j_gene: TRBJ1-1
CDR3aa: CSAPSGLRGEAFF
CDR3nt: TGCAGTGCCCCCTCGGGGCTCAGGGGAGAAGCTTTCTTT

d_gene: -
v_gene: TRBV7-2
abundance: -
j_gene: TRBJ2-5
CDR3aa: CASSLPWAGQETQYF
CDR3nt: TGTGCCAGCAGCTTGCCGTGGGCGGGACAAGAGACCCAGTACTTC

d_gene: TRBD1
v_gene: TRBV6-1
abundance: few
j_gene: TRBJ1-5
CDR3aa: CASLTGGKGNQPQHF
CDR3nt: TGTGCCAGCTTAACAGGGGGCAAGGGCAATCAGCCCCAGCATTTT

d_gene: TRBD1
v_gene: TRBV20-1
abundance: few
j_gene: TRBJ2-1
CDR3aa: CSANDRGSSYNEQFF
CDR3nt: TGCAGTGCCAATGACAGGGGGAGCTCCTACAATGAGCAGTTCTTC

d_gene: -
v_gene: TRBV10-3
abundance: -
j_gene: TRBJ2-5
CDR3aa: CAIGGSQETQYF
CDR3nt: TGTGCCATCGGAGGATCCCAAGAGACCCAGTACTTC

d_gene: TRBD1
v_gene: TRBV5-1
abundance: few
j_gene: TRBJ1-1
CDR3aa: CASSGDRGSNTEAFF
CDR3nt: TGCGCCAGCAGCGGGGACAGGGGATCCAACACTGAAGCTTTCTTT

d_gene: -
v_gene: TRBV5-1
abundance: many
j_gene: TRBJ2-3
CDR3aa: CASSLAGVSGDTQYF
CDR3nt: TGCGCCAGCAGCTTGGCGGGAGTTTCGGGAGATACGCAGTATTTT